The text below deals with one T cell receptor beta chain. These data belong to a study of CD8 T cells in Susac syndrome. Germline assignment: CDR1 SGDLS and CDR2 YYNGEE. This CDR3 contains 16 residues. Trimming took 0 bases from V and 0 from J, leaving 11 bases between them. Reverse transcription of roughly 0.5 to 1 ug RNA was carried out with random hexamers. Each CDR3 protein is one row after TCRdb ran MiXCR on the immunoSEQ multiplex PCR reads. Here the sample spans roughly 180,000 distinct CDR3 sequences, just under 95% being singletons. This clonotype was sampled from a human donor in good health. Specimen: CD4+ T cells from PBMCs. The chain links TRBV9 to TRBJ2-3; tentatively, D is TRBD2 (5 bases). The CDR3 nucleotides read TGTGCCAGCAGCGTAGTTGGGAGTGCAAGCACAGATACGCAGTATTTT. Protein product: CASSVVGSASTDTQYF.